The 9 T cell receptor beta chains listed next were all sequenced from one sample in a study of blood T cell repertoires in COVID-19. The method was immunoSEQ multiplex PCR; TCRdb's version includes in-frame clones alone and lacks a portion of them. The top ten hold more than 3% of the sample, which has about 120,000 clones, 90% seen once. Material: peripheral blood. The receptors were sampled from a woman in her fifties or sixties with COVID-19, enrolled during active disease.

V is TRBV6-2 or TRBV6-3 and J is TRBJ1-5, with 10 positions matching TRBD1. Germline CDR1 reads MNHEY; CDR2 reads SVGEGT. The length of the CDR3 is 15 residues. V trimming: 2 bases; J trimming: 6 bases; junction bases outside the gene matches: 4. As DNA, the CDR3 is TGTGCCAGCAGTTACGACAGGGGGCGCGGTCAGCCCCAGCATTTT. This encodes CASSYDRGRGQPQHF.

The genes are TRBV13 and TRBJ1-1; maybe TRBD1 (5 bases). CDR1 is PRHDT and CDR2 is FYEKMQ in the germline V gene (reference sequence). The CDR3 runs 15 residues. Deletions cut 6 bases from V and 5 bases from J, with 19 bases between. The CDR3 reads CASRWGGTMGTEAFF. In nucleotides, the CDR3 is TGTGCCAGCAGGTGGGGGGGGACCATGGGTACTGAAGCTTTCTTT.

The rearrangement uses TRBV13 and TRBJ1-1; perhaps TRBD1 as D (5 bases). V lost 2 bases and J lost 3, with 7 bases in between. CDR1 and CDR2 from the germline V gene are PRHDT and FYEKMQ (reference sequence). This CDR3 spans 13 amino acids. The CDR3 sequence is CASSLSRDTEAFF. CDR3 bases: TGTGCCAGCAGCTTAAGCAGGGACACTGAAGCTTTCTTT. The full variable domain, with the rest looked up from reference TRBV13 and TRBJ1-1, is AAGVIQSPRHLIKEKRETATLKCYPIPRHDTVYWYQQGPGQDPQFLISFYEKMQSDKGSIPDRFSAQQFSDYHSELNMSSLELGDSALYFCASSLSRDTEAFFGQGTRLTVV.

This chain uses TRBV30 with TRBJ1-5, with a weak D call TRBD1 (5 bases). Trimming cost V 4 bases and J 5 bases, with 9 bases left between them. The germline V gene encodes CDR1 GTSNPN and CDR2 SVGIG (reference sequence). The CDR3 totals 12 residues. The CDR3 DNA is TGTGCCTGGAAGGGGATGGATCAGCCCCAGCATTTT. Translation gives CAWKGMDQPQHF.

J is TRBJ1-5 and V is TRBV18; 10 bases agree with TRBD1. This CDR3 contains 15 residues. Germline trimming cut 4 bases from V and 6 bases from J; bases unmatched to any gene: 6. Germline CDR1 and CDR2: KGHSH and LQKENI. In DNA, the CDR3 is TGTGCCAGCTCACTTGGGACAGGGGCAGGTCAGCCCCAGCATTTT. Translated: CASSLGTGAGQPQHF.

The chain combines TRBV5-1 with TRBJ1-1; D remains ambiguous. CDR1 is SGHRS, CDR2 YFSETQ, per germline. V was cut by 0 bases and J by 8 bases, with 11 bases left in between. CDR3 length equals 13 residues. The CDR3 sequence is CASSLAGHPEAFF. CDR3 DNA: TGCGCCAGCAGCTTGGCCGGTCACCCGGAAGCTTTCTTT.

CDR3 sequence: CASSPSGAVTEAFF. CDR3 sequence (DNA): TGTGCCAGCAGCCCTTCTGGGGCGGTAACTGAAGCTTTCTTT. The chain uses TRBV5-8 and TRBJ1-1; D is perhaps TRBD1 (5 bases). The CDR3 loop spans 14 amino acids. The V end was cut by 4 bases, the J end by 5 bases, with 15 bases between. In germline, CDR1 is SGHTS, CDR2 YDEGEE.

The chain uses TRBV7-2 and TRBJ2-7; 7 bases line up with TRBD1. The junction had 6 bases not matched to a gene; V was cut back by 4 bases and J by 0 bases. Germline V gene sequence: CDR1 SGHTA, CDR2 FQGNSA. This CDR3 region has 15 residues. The chain's CDR3 is CASSSGQAYSYEQYF. The CDR3 nucleotides read TGTGCCAGCAGCTCTGGACAGGCCTACTCCTACGAGCAGTACTTC.

In its sample, this clone was seen once. The rearrangement uses TRBV5-6 and TRBJ1-1; TRBD1 aligns across 7 bases. In germline, CDR1 is SGHDT, CDR2 YYEEEE. The junction had 4 bases not matched to a gene; V was cut back by 3 bases and J by 11 bases. The CDR3 is 11 residues long. The CDR3 region is CASSYRGNAFF. CDR3 nucleotide sequence: TGTGCCAGCAGCTACAGGGGCAATGCTTTCTTT.